This TCR beta chain was observed in a study of PD-1 blockade in classical Hodgkin lymphoma. Relapses following autologous stem cell transplantation were seen in all patients, with brentuximab vedotin exposure varying. CDR1 and CDR2 (germline): MDHEN, SYDVKM. CDR3 length: 13 residues. V was trimmed by 8 bases and J by 3 bases, leaving 13 bases between them. The protocol was immunoSEQ multiplex PCR, while the TCRdb copy is restricted to in-frame clones and leaves out a portion. This table holds approximately 150,000 clones, approximately 81% found once. The starting material was peripheral blood mononuclear cells (PBMCs), obtained before the second cycle of nivolumab. This receptor was taken from a human donor with classical Hodgkin lymphoma. This chain links TRBV28 with TRBJ1-2, with D unclear. CDR3 region: CASLAGRYYGYTF. CDR3 coding DNA: TGTGCCAGCCTGGCGGGCAGATACTATGGCTACACCTTC.